The sequence of this T cell receptor (beta chain) was determined in a study of T-cell reconstitution after alpha-beta-depleted transplantation in children. Construction of the TCRbeta library involved unique molecular identifiers. TCRdb re-analysed the PCR reads in MiXCR, keeping a single row per CDR3 protein. The sample comprises about 400,000 distinct CDR3 sequences, around 20% of which are singletons, and around 4% rests with the top ten. There are 15 residues in the CDR3. The J segment lost 6 bases and the V segment lost 1 base, leaving 8 bases of the junction unmatched. Germline CDR1 SGHRS, CDR2 YFSETQ.

The V gene is TRBV5-1, the J gene TRBJ2-7, with TRBD2 matching 9 bases. The sequencing used PBMCs from the stem cell graft donor, collected from the stem cell graft. This TCR was sampled from a human donor who donated a stem cell graft to a child with acute myeloid leukemia. In DNA form, the CDR3 reads TGCGCCAGCAGCTTGCAGTCTAGCGGGACGGGCGAGCAGTACTTC. This sequence encodes CASSLQSSGTGEQYF.